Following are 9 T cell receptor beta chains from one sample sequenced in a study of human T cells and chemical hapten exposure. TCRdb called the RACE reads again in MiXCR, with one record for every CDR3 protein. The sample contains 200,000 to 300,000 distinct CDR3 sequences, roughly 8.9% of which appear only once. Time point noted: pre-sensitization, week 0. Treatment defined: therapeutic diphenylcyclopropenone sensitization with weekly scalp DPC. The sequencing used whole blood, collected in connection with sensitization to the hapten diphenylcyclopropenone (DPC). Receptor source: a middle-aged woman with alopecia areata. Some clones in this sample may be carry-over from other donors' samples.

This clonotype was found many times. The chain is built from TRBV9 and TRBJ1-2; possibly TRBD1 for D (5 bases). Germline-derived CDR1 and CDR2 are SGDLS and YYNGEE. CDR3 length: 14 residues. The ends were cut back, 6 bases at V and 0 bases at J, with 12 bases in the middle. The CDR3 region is CASTPTTANYGYTF. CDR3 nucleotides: TGTGCCAGCACCCCTACGACAGCTAACTATGGCTACACCTTC.

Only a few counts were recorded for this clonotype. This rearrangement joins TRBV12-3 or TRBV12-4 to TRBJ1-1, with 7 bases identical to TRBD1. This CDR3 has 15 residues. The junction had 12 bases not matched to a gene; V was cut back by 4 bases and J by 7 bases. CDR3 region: CASSSGGAGGGEAFF. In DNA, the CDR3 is TGTGCCAGCAGTTCAGGGGGGGCTGGAGGGGGTGAAGCTTTCTTT.

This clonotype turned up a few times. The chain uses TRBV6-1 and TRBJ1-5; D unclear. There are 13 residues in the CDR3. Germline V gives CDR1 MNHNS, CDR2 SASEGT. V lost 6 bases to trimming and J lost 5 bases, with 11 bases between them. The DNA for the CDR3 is TGTGCCAGCAGCGGCGCTCCAGATCAGCCCCAGCATTTT. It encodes CASSGAPDQPQHF.

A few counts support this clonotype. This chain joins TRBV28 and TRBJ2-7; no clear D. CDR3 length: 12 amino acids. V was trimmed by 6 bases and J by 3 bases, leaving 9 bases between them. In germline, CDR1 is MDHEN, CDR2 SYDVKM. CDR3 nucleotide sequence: TGTGCCAGCAGACAAGACGGCTACGAGCAGTACTTC. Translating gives CASRQDGYEQYF.

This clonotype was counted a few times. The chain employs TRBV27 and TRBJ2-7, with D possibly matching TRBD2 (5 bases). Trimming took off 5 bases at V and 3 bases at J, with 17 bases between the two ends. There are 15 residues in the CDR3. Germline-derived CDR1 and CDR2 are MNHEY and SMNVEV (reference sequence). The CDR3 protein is CASSKRWTGNYEQYF. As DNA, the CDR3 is TGTGCCAGCAGTAAACGATGGACTGGAAACTACGAGCAGTACTTC.

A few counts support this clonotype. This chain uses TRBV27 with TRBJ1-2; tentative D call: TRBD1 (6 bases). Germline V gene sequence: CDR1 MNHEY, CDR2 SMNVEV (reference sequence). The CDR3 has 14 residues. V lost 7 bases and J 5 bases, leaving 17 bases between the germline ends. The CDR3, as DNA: TGTGCCAGCAAGGACAGCCAGTTTTCTTATGGCTACACCTTC. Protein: CASKDSQFSYGYTF.

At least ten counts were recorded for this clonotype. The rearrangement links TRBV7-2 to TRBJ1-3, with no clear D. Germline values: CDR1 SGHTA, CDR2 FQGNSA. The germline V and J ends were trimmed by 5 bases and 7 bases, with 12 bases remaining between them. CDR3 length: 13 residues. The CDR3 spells CASSPQEYNTIYF. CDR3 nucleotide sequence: TGTGCCAGCAGCCCCCAGGAGTACAACACCATATATTTT.

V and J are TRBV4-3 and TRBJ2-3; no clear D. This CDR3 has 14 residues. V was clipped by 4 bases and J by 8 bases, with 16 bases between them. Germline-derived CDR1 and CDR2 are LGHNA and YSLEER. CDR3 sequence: CASSRAWAGGTQYF. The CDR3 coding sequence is TGCGCCAGCAGCCGGGCGTGGGCCGGTGGTACGCAGTATTTT.

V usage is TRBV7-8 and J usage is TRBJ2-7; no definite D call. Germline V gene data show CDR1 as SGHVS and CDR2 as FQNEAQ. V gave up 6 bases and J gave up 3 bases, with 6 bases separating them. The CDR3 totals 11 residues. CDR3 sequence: CASRDGYEQYF. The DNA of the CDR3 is TGTGCCAGCAGGGACGGCTACGAGCAGTACTTC.